This TCR beta chain stems from a study of cytomegalovirus exposure and HLA in healthy donors. Study as a whole: Early on, a data release was issued that held some 85 million unique TCRs from HLA-typed donors.

This clone has more than one count but fewer than ten. Its antigen is not identified. General study findings and limits: It was reported that the classifier diagnosed cytomegalovirus status with high specificity and sensitivity in both the original and validation cohorts.

The PCR used 60 Vbeta and 13 Jbeta primers. TCRdb's table, derived via immunoSEQ multiplex PCR, lists solely in-frame clones and lacks some. Altogether around 150,000 clones are present, 70% to 90% being singletons, with the ten largest covering approximately 4.2%. This CDR3 region has 16 residues. The junction had 12 bases not matched to a gene; V was cut back by 5 bases and J by 5 bases. In germline, CDR1 is SGHVT, CDR2 SQSDAQ. The sample was PBMCs. The receptor comes from a woman aged 40-49 years in good health and CMV-seropositive. This sequence joins TRBV7-4 and TRBJ2-5; TRBD1 matches 9 bases. The CDR3 DNA is TGTGCCAGCAGCCCTGCCGGGACAGGGCGAGCGGAGACCCAGTACTTC. Protein: CASSPAGTGRAETQYF.